This T cell receptor (beta chain) was identified during a study of blood T cells in healthy people across ages. Turning to this clonotype: The antigen is undetermined.

Study-wide points: Changes seen in expanded clonotypes were possibly confounded by donor CMV status left unknown.

The germline V gene encodes CDR1 SGHRS and CDR2 YFSETQ. This CDR3 comprises 13 residues. V lost 5 bases, J lost 6 bases, and 12 bases lay in between. PCR was performed a second time for roughly 7 to 11 cycles using a sample-barcoded 5' primer and a J-beta primer mix. TCRdb called the 5' RACE reads again in MiXCR, with one record for every CDR3 protein. This table holds some 940,000 distinct CDR3 sequences, almost 30% found once. These data are also associated with another study on T cells of mothers and their children. That study adds: RNA extracted was entirely used for cDNA synthesis, approximately 1.4 ug per 15 ul. Similar effects of thymic selection on TCR recombination output were recorded in related and unrelated pairs.

Sample: blood. This sequence was found in a woman between 40 and 55 years old in good health. The rearrangement joins TRBV5-1 to TRBJ2-1, with D unresolved. Written as DNA, the CDR3 is TGCGCCAGCAGAGGTGATGCGTTCAATGAGCAGTTCTTC. It specifies CASRGDAFNEQFF. The full variable domain, with the rest looked up from reference TRBV5-1 and TRBJ2-1, is KAGVTQTPRYLIKTRGQQVTLSCSPISGHRSVSWYQQTPGQGLQFLFEYFSETQRNKGNFPGRFSGRQFSNSRSEMNVSTLELGDSALYLCASRGDAFNEQFFGPGTRLTVL.